The 3 T cell receptor beta chains given below trace back to one sample, sequenced in a study of patients and donors after allogeneic stem cell transplantation. TCRdb re-derived calls from the RT-PCR reads in MiXCR, one entry per CDR3 protein. The sample gives 920,000 or so distinct CDR3 sequences, about 20% of which show up once; 5% to 6.5% is in the top ten. The sequencing sample was made of blood, either unsorted or a sorted T cell fraction (not recorded which). Receptors originate from a human donor who was either an allogeneic HSCT recipient or a stem cell or donor lymphocyte infusion donor (not recorded which). It is not recorded whose cells these are; they may come from a transplant donor.

Of note for this clonotype: Its ends do not fully match the called genes, so a read error is possible. The rearrangement links TRBV12-5 to TRBJ2-7; TRBD2 aligns across 12 bases. CDR1 and CDR2 (germline): LGHNT, FRNRAP. The CDR3 sequence is 13 residues long. CDR3 sequence (DNA): TGTGCTAGTGGTTTGGGAAAGACTAGCGGGAGTTTCTTC. It specifies CASGLGKTSGSFF.

This clonotype was counted a few times. The chain is built from TRBV11-2 and TRBJ2-7, with D tentatively TRBD1 (6 bases). CDR1 is SGHAT, CDR2 FQNNGV, per germline. V was cut by 5 bases and J by 4 bases, with 15 bases left in between. The CDR3 covers 14 residues. The DNA of the CDR3 is TGTGCCAGCAGCGGGACAAAGCGCCCATACGAGCAGTACTTC. Residues: CASSGTKRPYEQYF.

This clonotype was counted a few times. This chain connects TRBV6-1 to TRBJ1-2; no clear D. The CDR3 covers 13 residues. Germline loops: CDR1 MNHNS, CDR2 SASEGT. V dropped 3 bases and J dropped 5 bases, with 10 bases sitting between them. The CDR3 nucleotides are TGTGCCAGCAGTGATAGAACTGGTTATGGCTACACCTTC. This codes for CASSDRTGYGYTF.